This section outlines one T cell receptor beta chain sequence together with its context. Sequencing used immunoSEQ multiplex PCR; TCRdb keeps in-frame clones, though not all of them. The repertoire holds 240,000 or so clones, with 88% as singletons. The entry originates in a study of blood T cell repertoires in COVID-19. The wider study: PBMCs, B-cell-depleted T cells, or T cells were the source of the cDNA or gDNA that made up the material.

V was cut by 8 bases and J by 7 bases, with 15 bases left in between. The CDR3 length is 13 residues. The germline gives CDR1 MDHEN, CDR2 SYDVKM. The specimen was peripheral blood. The rearrangement uses TRBV28 and TRBJ1-5; a possible D gene is TRBD1 (6 bases). This clonotype was obtained from a woman aged 35 to 49 who had recovered from COVID-19. The CDR3 nucleotides read TGTGCCAGCGGTGACAGGTTTCACCAGCCCCAGCATTTT. This sequence encodes CASGDRFHQPQHF.